This TCR beta chain was obtained from a study of T cell responses to AZD1222 COVID-19 vaccine. Study results and limitations: The study reported that nearly half of spike-specific TCRs target unmutated variant regions.

Sequencing used immunoSEQ multiplex PCR; TCRdb keeps in-frame clones, though not all of them. The sample contains tens of thousands of clones, roughly 86% of which appear only once. Concerning this clone itself: The antigen is undetermined.

This receptor was obtained from an adult in good health. The sample here was peripheral blood, taken on day 0 of AZD1222 vaccination.

CDR3 DNA sequence: TGTGCCAGCAGTTTGGAGCCGGGACAGCAATTTCTTAATGAGCAGTTCTTC. Encoded protein: CASSLEPGQQFLNEQFF. V and J are TRBV28 and TRBJ2-1; 7 nucleotides line up with TRBD1. Germline V gene sequence: CDR1 MDHEN, CDR2 SYDVKM. The CDR3 spans 17 residues. With V trimmed by 3 bases and J by 7 bases, 15 bases remained unmatched.